This T cell receptor beta chain was identified in a study of T cell responses to AZD1222 COVID-19 vaccine. The study's findings and limits: Recipients of two AZD1222 doses showed rising Spike-specific TCR breadth and depth.

CDR1 is SEHNR and CDR2 is FQNEAQ in the germline V gene (reference sequence). CDR3 size: 15 residues. Losses at the gene ends were 5 bases for V and 0 bases for J; bases not matched to a gene: 2. Comments on this clone: Its matching antigen is unknown.

Second-dose intervals of approximately 4 or approximately 12 weeks were pooled. Clones were sequenced by immunoSEQ multiplex PCR, and TCRdb holds only the in-frame ones, with some missing. This sample carries tens of thousands of clones, more than 85% of them seen once, and the ten largest clones take 6% to 8%. This receptor was obtained from an adult who received the AZD1222 COVID-19 vaccine. The rearrangement uses TRBV7-9 and TRBJ2-1; TRBD2 agrees at 9 bases. Sequenced material: peripheral blood, taken 28 days after the second AZD1222 dose. CDR3 region: CASSPRGGSYNEQFF. Written as DNA, the CDR3 is TGTGCCAGCAGCCCGCGGGGGGGCTCCTACAATGAGCAGTTCTTC.